The rows below give T cell receptor beta chains drawn from one sample of a study of blood T cell repertoires in COVID-19. Libraries were prepared by immunoSEQ multiplex PCR; TCRdb keeps only in-frame clonotypes and omits some of them. The sample includes 350,000 to 400,000 clones, around 90% of them seen just once. Sequenced sample: peripheral blood. The receptor set was obtained from a man aged 18-30 years with active or convalescent COVID-19. The conserved cysteine and the conserved F or W are not part of the CDR3 here. Fields, in order: D gene, J gene, V gene, CDR3 protein. A D gene is named only where the DNA matches it firmly.

>TRBD1|TRBJ1-2|TRBV5-4
ASSYTGGYGYT
>.|TRBJ1-1|TRBV5-1
ASSPGGVTEAF
>TRBD1|TRBJ1-4|TRBV2
ASSPGTGFNEKLF
>TRBD2|TRBJ2-1|TRBV15
ATSSGGALDEQF
>.|TRBJ1-1|TRBV19
ASSIRGSMNTEAF
>.|TRBJ2-5|TRBV27
ASSPSLAGQTQY
>TRBD1|TRBJ2-7|TRBV27
ASSTTGSEQY
>TRBD1|TRBJ2-7|TRBV2
ARGTGQQYEQY
>.|TRBJ2-7|TRBV2
ASSYGLLNYEQY
>.|TRBJ2-5|TRBV7-9
ASSMIEASMKTQY
>TRBD2|TRBJ2-1|TRBV28
ASGLAGVGYNEQF
>.|TRBJ1-1|TRBV5-1
ASSLAYGSEAF
>.|TRBJ1-1|TRBV14
ASSQRSGFTEAF
>.|TRBJ2-2|TRBV5-6
ASSGEWLAGTGELF
>TRBD1|TRBJ1-5|TRBV27
ASRRDSYQPQH
>TRBD2|TRBJ2-1|TRBV7-9
ASSFTSGANEQF
>TRBD2|TRBJ2-3|TRBV27
ASSLWASGATTDTQY
>TRBD2|TRBJ2-5|TRBV11-2
ASSLVLAGGKETQY
>TRBD1|TRBJ2-5|TRBV5-1
ASSWTGLAETQY
>.|TRBJ2-3|TRBV5-1
ASSSPSTDTQY
>.|TRBJ2-4|TRBV11-2
ASRAARGGSIQY
>.|TRBJ1-1|TRBV6-2/TRBV6-3
ASSYSSAVRAF
>TRBD2|TRBJ2-1|TRBV5-1
ASSFWGGNEQF
>TRBD2|TRBJ2-3|TRBV6-6
ASSSGTSGKTDTQY
>TRBD1|TRBJ1-2|TRBV7-2
ASSQDRRNYGYT
>.|TRBJ1-1|TRBV4-2
ASSQASTEAF
>.|TRBJ2-3|TRBV21-1
ASSNLAGTTDTQY
>.|TRBJ1-1|TRBV9
ASSVVRDTEAF
>.|TRBJ1-2|TRBV29-1
SVEDWQGGYGYT
>TRBD1|TRBJ1-2|TRBV5-1
ASSLSPPGQGADGYT
>.|TRBJ1-4|TRBV15
ATSRDPGFREKLF
>.|TRBJ2-7|TRBV27
ASSLYTHSYEQY
>.|TRBJ2-3|TRBV4-3
ASSPHMAASFTDTQY
>.|TRBJ1-1|TRBV9
ASSATPSNLNTEAF
>.|TRBJ2-7|TRBV4-1
ASSQSRVDEQY
>.|TRBJ2-5|TRBV7-3
ASSRSVQETQY
>TRBD1|TRBJ2-7|TRBV27
ASRGGSSYEQY
>.|TRBJ2-7|TRBV15
ATSRTQGRHYEQY
>.|TRBJ2-5|TRBV28
ASSLFPLETQY
>TRBD1|TRBJ1-5|TRBV27
ASSFTGAHQPQH
>TRBD1|TRBJ2-7|TRBV18
ASSQDRGSEQY